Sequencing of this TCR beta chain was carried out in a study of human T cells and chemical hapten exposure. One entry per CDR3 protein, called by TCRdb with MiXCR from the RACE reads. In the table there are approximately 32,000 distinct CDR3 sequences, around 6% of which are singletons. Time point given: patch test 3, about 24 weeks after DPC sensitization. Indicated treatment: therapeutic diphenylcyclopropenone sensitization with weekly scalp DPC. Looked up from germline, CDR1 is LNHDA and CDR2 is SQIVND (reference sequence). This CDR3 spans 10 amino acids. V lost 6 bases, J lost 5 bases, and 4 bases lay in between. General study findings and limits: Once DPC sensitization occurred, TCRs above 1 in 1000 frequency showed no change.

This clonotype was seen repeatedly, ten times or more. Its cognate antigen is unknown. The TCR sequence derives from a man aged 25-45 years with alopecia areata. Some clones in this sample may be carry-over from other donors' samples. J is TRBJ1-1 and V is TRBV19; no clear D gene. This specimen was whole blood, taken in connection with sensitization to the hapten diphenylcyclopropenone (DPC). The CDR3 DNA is TGTGCCAGTAGAAGAACTGAAGCTTTCTTT. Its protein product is CASRRTEAFF.